This record concerns one T cell receptor beta chain sequence. What it recognizes is unknown. The data belong to a study of OX40 agonist ivuxolimab in advanced cancers. Across the whole study: Ivuxolimab, an antibody acting as an agonist of OX40 (CD134), was used to treat patients. Study-wide findings and caveats: Low normalized T-cell clonal expansion was also seen in some nonresponders.

V was pared by 0 bases and J by 4 bases, with 4 bases of the junction left unmatched. CDR3 length: 17 residues. Germline CDR1 and CDR2: SGHKS and YYEKEE (reference sequence). Method: immunoSEQ multiplex PCR; TCRdb's copy keeps in-frame clones and lacks some. The sample carries roughly 53,000 clones, around four fifths recorded once. The chain employs TRBV5-5 and TRBJ2-2; TRBD2 agrees at 12 bases. Material: CD4+ or CD8+ T cells sorted from blood, obtained in a trial of the OX40 agonist ivuxolimab. This sequence originates from an adult with an advanced solid tumor such as melanoma, head and neck, liver or kidney cancer. The CDR3: CASSLGLAGVITGELFF. CDR3 nucleotide sequence: TGTGCCAGCAGCTTGGGACTAGCGGGAGTAATCACCGGGGAGCTGTTTTTT.